This TCR beta chain is from a study of T cell repertoires and Cas9 in healthy adults (dated by TCRdb to 2016 to 2019). Study-wide context: Multi-effector potency, cytotoxicity and lineage determination within the CD4 and CD8 compartments were characterized for SpCas9-reactive T cells. This study looked at whether people already carry T cell immunity to the Streptococcus pyogenes Cas9 nuclease (SpCas9), the enzyme used in CRISPR gene editing. Broader findings and caveats from the paper: In vitro, SpCas9-reactive regulatory T cells were reported to reduce the proliferation and function of SpCas9-reactive effector T cells.

The germline V gene yields SGDLS for CDR1 and YYNGEE for CDR2. The CDR3 measures 13 amino acids from cysteine to phenylalanine. Here the CDR3 DNA is all that survives: 39 bases in frame from base 1. Relative to germline, V is 5 bases shorter and J is 6 bases shorter, with 11 bases between their ends. Library preparation used the immunoSEQ multiplex PCR assay. TCRdb holds this immuneACCESS table with in-frame rearrangements only. Some clones are missing; in checked studies, unresolved V genes explain under half, and the rest has no known cause. This sample is represented by roughly 23,000 clones; roughly 89% of them were singletons. The ten most abundant clones make up under 2% of the sample. Concerning this clone: This clone's antigen is unknown. Nothing much larger sits one base from this clone, and base qualities are not available.

All of the donors in the study were healthy humans. The sequencing input was CD4+ effector T cells (CD127+, CD25-, CD137-, CD154-) from PBMCs; culture status not recorded. The origin of this receptor is a human donor in good health. Recombination linked TRBV9 to TRBJ2-2; a weak D assignment points to TRBD2 (5 bases agree). The nucleotides read TGTGCCAGCAGAGCGGACCCTCCCGGGGAGCTGTTTTTT. Translated, this gives CASRADPPGELFF. This CDR3, with the reference TRBV9 and TRBJ2-2 proteins standing in past its ends, gives the full variable domain DSGVTQTPKHLITATGQRVTLRCSPRSGDLSVYWYQQSLDQGLQFLIQYYNGEERAKGNILERFSAQQFPDLHSELNLSSLELGDSALYFCASRADPPGELFFGEGSRLTVL.